The 25 T cell receptor beta chains given below trace back to one sample, sequenced in a study of blood T cell repertoires in COVID-19. The method was immunoSEQ multiplex PCR; TCRdb's version includes in-frame clones alone and lacks a portion of them. The sample holds tens of thousands of clones; 89% are singletons and the top ten take about 3.4%. Sequencing used peripheral blood. Every receptor here comes from a woman between 65 and 79 years old with acute or convalescent COVID-19.

The chain combines TRBV9 with TRBJ2-5; 8 nucleotides line up with TRBD2. CDR3 length equals 14 residues. The V segment lost 0 bases and the J segment 5 bases; nucleotides outside the gene matches: 3. Looked up from germline, CDR1 is SGDLS and CDR2 is YYNGEE. CDR3 nucleotide sequence: TGTGCCAGCAGCGTAGATAGCGGGGCGGAGACCCAGTACTTC. Its translation is CASSVDSGAETQYF.

This chain links TRBV6-1 with TRBJ2-3, with D possibly TRBD2 on 6 matching bases. V lost 4 bases and J 2 bases, leaving 19 bases between the germline ends. The CDR3 extends over 17 amino acids. Per the germline V gene, CDR1 is MNHNS and CDR2 is SASEGT. CDR3 in DNA: TGTGCCAGCAGTGGACTAACAGACCGGGACTCCACAGATACGCAGTATTTT. It translates to CASSGLTDRDSTDTQYF.

This clone has just a few counts. The V gene is TRBV10-2, the J gene TRBJ1-2; TRBD1 matches at 10 bases. After removal of 4 bases from V and 7 bases from J, the junction contained 9 bases not matched to a gene. The CDR3 is made up of 15 amino acids. Germline V CDR1 and CDR2: WSHSY, SAAADI. CDR3 in DNA: TGCGCCAGCAGTGGTTCTGGGACAGGGGAGGCTGGCTACACCTTC. This translates into CASSGSGTGEAGYTF.

This chain joins TRBV27 and TRBJ2-1, with D possibly TRBD2 on 5 matching bases. Trimming removed 0 bases at V and 8 bases at J, with 11 bases between. Germline V gene sequence: CDR1 MNHEY, CDR2 SMNVEV (reference sequence). The CDR3 runs to 14 residues. In DNA, the CDR3 is TGTGCCAGCAGTTTATCTTGGACTGTCGATGAGCAGTTCTTC. Protein: CASSLSWTVDEQFF.

The chain joins TRBV4-2 to TRBJ2-3, with 13 bases identical to TRBD2. The V gene's germline CDR1 is LGHNA and CDR2 YNFKEQ. The V segment lost 4 bases and the J segment 2 bases; nucleotides outside the gene matches: 3. The CDR3 has 16 residues. CDR3 coding DNA: TGTGCCAGCAGCCCCGGACTAGCGGGGGACACAGATACGCAGTATTTT. Its protein is CASSPGLAGDTDTQYF.

CDR3 loop: CASSQAGTSGTPSTDTQYF. CDR3 bases: TGCGCCAGCAGTCAGGCCGGGACTAGCGGGACCCCTAGCACAGATACGCAGTATTTT. V usage is TRBV10-1 and J usage is TRBJ2-3; 13 nucleotides align to TRBD2. Looked up from germline, CDR1 is WNHNN and CDR2 is SYGVQD (reference sequence). The CDR3 extends over 19 amino acids. J lost 0 bases, V lost 5 bases, and 11 bases had no gene match.

The V gene is TRBV3-1 (or the pseudogene TRBV3-2), the J gene TRBJ2-5, with D tentatively TRBD1 (5 bases). This CDR3 spans 18 amino acids. Germline CDR1 is LGHDT and CDR2 is YNNKEL (reference sequence). The V gene lost 7 bases and the J gene lost 3 bases, with 27 bases spanning the gap. DNA for the CDR3: TGTGCCAGCACCCAGCAGATTCGGCCAGGGTTTTGGGAAGAGACCCAGTACTTC. This encodes CASTQQIRPGFWEETQYF.

The J gene is TRBJ2-5, the V gene TRBV20-1; 7 bases fit TRBD1. The CDR3 is 11 residues long. The J segment lost 7 bases and the V segment lost 5 bases, leaving 4 bases of the junction unmatched. The V gene's germline CDR1 is DFQATT and CDR2 SNEGSKA (reference sequence). CDR3 region: CSASRQGTQYF. CDR3 in DNA: TGCAGTGCTTCCCGACAGGGGACCCAGTACTTC.

CDR3 sequence: CASSLSPWLFGPASGTSGPWEQFF. CDR3 in DNA: TGTGCCAGCAGTTTATCGCCGTGGTTATTTGGACCCGCCTCCGGGACTAGCGGCCCCTGGGAGCAGTTCTTC. The chain carries TRBV27 and TRBJ2-1, with TRBD2 identical over 11 bases. V shed 0 bases, J shed 10 bases, and the junction held 32 bases outside the gene matches. The CDR3 runs 24 residues. The V gene's germline CDR1 is MNHEY and CDR2 SMNVEV (reference sequence).

The V gene is TRBV5-1, the J gene TRBJ1-1, with D hard to call. This CDR3 has 15 amino acids. The germline gives CDR1 SGHRS, CDR2 YFSETQ. Trimming left V 0 bases short and J 0 bases short, with 9 bases between. CDR3 DNA sequence: TGCGCCAGCAGCTTGGCCGGGTCCTTGAACACTGAAGCTTTCTTT. Translating gives CASSLAGSLNTEAFF. Full variable domain (remainder filled in from reference TRBV5-1 and TRBJ1-1): KAGVTQTPRYLIKTRGQQVTLSCSPISGHRSVSWYQQTPGQGLQFLFEYFSETQRNKGNFPGRFSGRQFSNSRSEMNVSTLELGDSALYLCASSLAGSLNTEAFFGQGTRLTVV.

This clone was seen only once. The CDR3 reads CASSQESRDRSPGYTF. CDR3 nucleotides: TGCGCCAGCAGCCAAGAAAGTCGCGACAGGTCCCCTGGCTACACCTTC. This chain uses TRBV4-1 with TRBJ1-2; the D gene is possibly TRBD1 (6 bases). The CDR3 has 16 amino acids. The germline gives CDR1 MGHRA, CDR2 YSYEKL. V gave up 0 bases and J gave up 7 bases, with 18 bases separating them.

This chain joins TRBV5-1 and TRBJ2-5, with D possibly matching TRBD1 (5 bases). Trimming cost V 0 bases and J 0 bases, with 12 bases left between them. CDR1 is SGHRS and CDR2 is YFSETQ in the germline V gene. There are 16 residues in the CDR3. The CDR3 DNA follows: TGCGCCAGCAGCTTGGGCCCTGCAGGGAACCAAGAGACCCAGTACTTC. Protein: CASSLGPAGNQETQYF.

The chain has TRBV28 and TRBJ1-5; D ambiguous. The CDR3 runs to 15 residues. In germline, CDR1 is MDHEN, CDR2 SYDVKM. V was clipped by 7 bases and J by 5 bases, with 18 bases between them. This CDR3 is CASIHREGWHQPQHF. CDR3 DNA: TGTGCCAGCATCCACCGAGAGGGTTGGCATCAGCCCCAGCATTTT. Combining the CDR3 with reference TRBV28 and TRBJ1-5 gives the whole variable domain DVKVTQSSRYLVKRTGEKVFLECVQDMDHENMFWYRQDPGLGLRLIYFSYDVKMKEKGDIPEGYSVSREKKERFSLILESASTNQTSMYLCASIHREGWHQPQHFGDGTRLSIL.

The V gene is TRBV19, the J gene TRBJ1-5; TRBD1 matches at 9 bases. In germline, CDR1 is LNHDA, CDR2 SQIVND (reference sequence). This CDR3 comprises 14 residues. Losses at the gene ends were 11 bases for V and 4 bases for J; bases not matched to a gene: 9. CDR3 in DNA: TGTGCCGGATCGACAGGGGGAAGGAATCAGCCCCAGCATTTT. This translates into CAGSTGGRNQPQHF.

This clone was recorded only once. The chain uses TRBV29-1 and TRBJ1-2, with D possibly matching TRBD1 (6 bases). This CDR3 has 17 residues. Trimming pared 7 bases from V and 0 bases from J, leaving 24 bases between. Looked up from germline, CDR1 is SQVTM and CDR2 is ANQGSEA. The CDR3 reads CSAGGTGSLKANYGYTF. CDR3 DNA sequence: TGCAGCGCCGGAGGAACAGGGTCACTTAAAGCTAACTATGGCTACACCTTC.

This chain uses TRBV20-1 with TRBJ2-7; no firm D call. The CDR3 has 10 residues. The germline V and J ends were trimmed by 6 bases and 1 base, with 4 bases remaining between them. Germline V CDR1 and CDR2: DFQATT, SNEGSKA (reference sequence). The CDR3 spells CSASSYEQYF. The CDR3 DNA reads TGCAGTGCCTCGTCCTACGAGCAGTACTTC.

The V gene is TRBV5-1, the J gene TRBJ2-1; 7 bases fit TRBD1. Germline CDR1 reads SGHRS; CDR2 reads YFSETQ. V gave up 4 bases and J gave up 7 bases; unmatched junction bases: 11. The CDR3 has 15 residues. The CDR3 DNA follows: TGCGCCAGCAGCCCGGATCAACAGGGGACGAATGAGCAGTTCTTC. Its translation is CASSPDQQGTNEQFF.

This clone has just a few counts. The chain uses TRBV18 and TRBJ1-1; the D gene is possibly TRBD1 (6 bases). V shed 2 bases and J shed 0 bases, with 10 bases lying between them. The CDR3 extends over 15 amino acids. Germline V gene data show CDR1 as KGHSH and CDR2 as LQKENI. The CDR3 region is CASSPKQGVNTEAFF. DNA of the CDR3: TGTGCCAGCTCACCAAAACAGGGCGTGAACACTGAAGCTTTCTTT.

V gene TRBV11-1 combines with J gene TRBJ2-7; tentative D call: TRBD2 (6 bases). Trimming took off 5 bases at V and 6 bases at J, with 14 bases between the two ends. This CDR3 is built from 13 residues. The germline V gene has CDR1 SGHAT and CDR2 FQDESV (reference sequence). DNA for the CDR3: TGTGCCAGCAGCGGAGCGACTAGAACCGAGCAGTACTTC. This encodes CASSGATRTEQYF.

The rearrangement uses TRBV28 and TRBJ1-2, with D unclear. Germline assignment: CDR1 MDHEN and CDR2 SYDVKM. V was cut by 4 bases and J by 0 bases, with 15 bases left in between. The CDR3 is 16 residues long. The CDR3 spells CASSSGLGRANYGYTF. The CDR3 region has the DNA TGTGCCAGCAGTTCCGGGTTAGGCCGAGCTAACTATGGCTACACCTTC.

The rearrangement joins TRBV2 to TRBJ2-7; tentative D call: TRBD1 (5 bases). The CDR3 has 13 residues. Trimming stripped 5 bases from V and 4 bases from J, with 12 bases between. Germline V CDR1 and CDR2: SNHLY, FYNNEI. CDR3 loop: CASSLGRDYEQYV. CDR3 nucleotide sequence: TGTGCCAGCAGTCTCGGCAGGGATTACGAGCAGTACGTC.

V usage is TRBV7-2 and J usage is TRBJ1-2; tentative D call: TRBD1 (6 bases). Germline CDR1 reads SGHTA; CDR2 reads FQGNSA. Trimming shortened V by 3 bases and J by 1 base, and 9 bases separated the two germline ends. The CDR3 spans 14 residues. The CDR3 loop is CASSFDRNNYGYTF. CDR3 bases: TGTGCCAGCAGCTTCGACAGGAATAACTATGGCTACACCTTC.

This chain connects TRBV18 to TRBJ2-1; TRBD1 might be the D (5 bases). This CDR3 has 14 amino acids. V was pared by 3 bases and J by 2 bases, with 8 bases between. CDR1 KGHSH and CDR2 LQKENI come from the germline V gene. The CDR3 sequence: CASSPTTAYNEQFF. CDR3 in DNA: TGTGCCAGCTCACCCACGACAGCCTACAATGAGCAGTTCTTC.

The V call is TRBV3-1 (or the pseudogene TRBV3-2), the J call TRBJ2-5; D gene unclear. Germline V lookup: CDR1 LGHDT, CDR2 YNNKEL (reference sequence). The length of the CDR3 is 16 residues. Trimming cost V 6 bases and J 0 bases, with 17 bases left between them. The CDR3 bases are TGTGCCAGCAGTCAACGACAAAGCTTCAACCAAGAGACCCAGTACTTC. It specifies CASSQRQSFNQETQYF.

The V and J genes are TRBV28 and TRBJ2-1; D perhaps matches TRBD2 (6 bases). Trimming cost V 7 bases and J 4 bases, with 17 bases left between them. This CDR3 spans 15 amino acids. Germline lookup yields CDR1 MDHEN and CDR2 SYDVKM. The CDR3 DNA follows: TGTGCCAGCAAACTAGGCGGGGCCGCTTACAATGAGCAGTTCTTC. Protein sequence: CASKLGGAAYNEQFF. The full variable domain, in which reference TRBV28 and TRBJ2-1 provide the parts outside the CDR3, is DVKVTQSSRYLVKRTGEKVFLECVQDMDHENMFWYRQDPGLGLRLIYFSYDVKMKEKGDIPEGYSVSREKKERFSLILESASTNQTSMYLCASKLGGAAYNEQFFGPGTRLTVL.